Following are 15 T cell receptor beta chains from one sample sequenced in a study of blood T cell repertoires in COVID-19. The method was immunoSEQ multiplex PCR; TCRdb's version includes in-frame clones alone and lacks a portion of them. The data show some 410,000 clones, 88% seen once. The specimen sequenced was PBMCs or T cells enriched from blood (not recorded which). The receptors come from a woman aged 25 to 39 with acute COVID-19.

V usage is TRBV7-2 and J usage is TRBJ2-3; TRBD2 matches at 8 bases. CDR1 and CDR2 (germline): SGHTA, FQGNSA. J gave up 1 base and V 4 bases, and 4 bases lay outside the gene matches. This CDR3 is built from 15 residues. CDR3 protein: CASSYISGGTDTQYF. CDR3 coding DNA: TGTGCCAGCAGCTATATTAGCGGGGGCACAGATACGCAGTATTTT.

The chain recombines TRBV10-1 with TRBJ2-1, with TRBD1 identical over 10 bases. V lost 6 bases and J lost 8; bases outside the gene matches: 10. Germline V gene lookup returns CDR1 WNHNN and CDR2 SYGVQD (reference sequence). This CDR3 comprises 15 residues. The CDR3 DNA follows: TGCGCCAGCAGCAGCCGGGACAGGGGACCCCATGAGCAGTTCTTC. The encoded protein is CASSSRDRGPHEQFF.

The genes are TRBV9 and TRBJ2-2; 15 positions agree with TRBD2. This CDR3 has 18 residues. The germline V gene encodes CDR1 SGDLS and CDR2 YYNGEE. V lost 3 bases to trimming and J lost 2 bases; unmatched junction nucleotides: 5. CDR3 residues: CASSAGTSGGTNTGELFF. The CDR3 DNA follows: TGTGCCAGCAGCGCCGGGACTAGCGGGGGGACAAACACCGGGGAGCTGTTTTTT.

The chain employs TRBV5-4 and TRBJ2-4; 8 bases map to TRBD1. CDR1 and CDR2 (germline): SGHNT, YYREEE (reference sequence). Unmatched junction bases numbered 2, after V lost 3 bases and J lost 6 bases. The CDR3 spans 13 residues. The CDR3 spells CASSSDRGNIQYF. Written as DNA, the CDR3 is TGTGCCAGCAGCTCTGACAGGGGAAACATTCAGTACTTC.

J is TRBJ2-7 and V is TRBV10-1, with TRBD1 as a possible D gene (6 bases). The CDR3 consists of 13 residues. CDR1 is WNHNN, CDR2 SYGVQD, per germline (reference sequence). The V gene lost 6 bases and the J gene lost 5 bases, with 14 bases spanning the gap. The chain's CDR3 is CASSSRGGHEQYF. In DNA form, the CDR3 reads TGCGCCAGCAGCTCTCGAGGGGGTCACGAGCAGTACTTC.

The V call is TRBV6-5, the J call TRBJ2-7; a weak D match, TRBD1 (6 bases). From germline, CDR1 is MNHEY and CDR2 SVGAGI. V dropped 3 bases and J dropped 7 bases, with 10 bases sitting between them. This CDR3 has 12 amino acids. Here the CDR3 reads CASSYPRGEQYF. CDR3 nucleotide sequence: TGTGCCAGCAGTTATCCGAGGGGGGAGCAGTACTTC.

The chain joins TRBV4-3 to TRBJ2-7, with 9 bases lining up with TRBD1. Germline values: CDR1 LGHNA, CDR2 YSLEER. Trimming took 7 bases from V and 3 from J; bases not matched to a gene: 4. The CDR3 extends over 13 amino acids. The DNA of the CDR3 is TGCGCCAGCATAACAGGGGGCAACTACGAGCAGTACTTC. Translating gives CASITGGNYEQYF.

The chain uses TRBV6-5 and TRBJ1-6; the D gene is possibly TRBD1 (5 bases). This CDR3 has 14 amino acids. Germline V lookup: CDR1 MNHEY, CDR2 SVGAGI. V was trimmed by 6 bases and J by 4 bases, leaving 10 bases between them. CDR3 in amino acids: CASRSRDYNSPLHF. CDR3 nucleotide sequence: TGTGCCAGCAGATCCAGGGATTATAATTCACCCCTCCACTTT.

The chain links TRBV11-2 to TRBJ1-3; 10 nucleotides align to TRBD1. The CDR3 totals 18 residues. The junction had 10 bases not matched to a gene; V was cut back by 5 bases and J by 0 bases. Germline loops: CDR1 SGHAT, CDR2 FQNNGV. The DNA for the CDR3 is TGTGCCAGCAGCCGCGTCAGGACAGGGGGTATCTCTGGAAACACCATATATTTT. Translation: CASSRVRTGGISGNTIYF.

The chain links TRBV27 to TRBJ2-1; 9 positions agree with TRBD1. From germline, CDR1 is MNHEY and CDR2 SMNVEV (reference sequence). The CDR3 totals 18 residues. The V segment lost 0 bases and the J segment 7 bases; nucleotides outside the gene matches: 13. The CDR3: CASSLSDGLDRGGNEQFF. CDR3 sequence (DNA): TGTGCCAGCAGTTTATCTGATGGTTTGGACAGGGGCGGTAATGAGCAGTTCTTC.

CDR3 DNA sequence: TGTGCCAGCAGCGTAGCTGGGGCTAGCGGGGGCCAAGAGACCCAGTACTTC. Its translation is CASSVAGASGGQETQYF. V and J are TRBV9 and TRBJ2-5; TRBD2 matches at 10 bases. The V segment lost 0 bases and the J segment 1 base; nucleotides outside the gene matches: 6. Per germline, CDR1 SGDLS and CDR2 YYNGEE. CDR3 size: 17 residues.

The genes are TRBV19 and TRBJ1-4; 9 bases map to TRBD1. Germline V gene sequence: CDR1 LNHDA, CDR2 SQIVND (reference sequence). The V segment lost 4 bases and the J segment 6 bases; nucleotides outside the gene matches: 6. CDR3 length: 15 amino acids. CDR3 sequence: CASSNMDRGDEKLFF. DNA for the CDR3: TGTGCCAGTAGTAACATGGACAGGGGCGATGAAAAACTGTTTTTT.

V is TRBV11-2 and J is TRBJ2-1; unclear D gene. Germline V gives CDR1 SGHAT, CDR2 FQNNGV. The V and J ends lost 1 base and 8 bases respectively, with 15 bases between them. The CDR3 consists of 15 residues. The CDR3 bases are TGTGCCAGCAGCTTAGGAGATCGACGGAGAGATGAGCAGTTCTTC. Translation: CASSLGDRRRDEQFF.

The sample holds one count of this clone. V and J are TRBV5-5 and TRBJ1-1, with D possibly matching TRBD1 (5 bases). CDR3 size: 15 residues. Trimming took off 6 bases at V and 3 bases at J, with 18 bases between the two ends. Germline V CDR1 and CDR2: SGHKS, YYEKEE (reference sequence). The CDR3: CASTPGRGDYTEAFF. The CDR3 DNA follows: TGTGCCAGCACCCCCGGGCGGGGGGACTACACTGAAGCTTTCTTT. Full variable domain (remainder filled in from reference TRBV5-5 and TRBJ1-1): DAGVTQSPTHLIKTRGQQVTLRCSPISGHKSVSWYQQVLGQGPQFIFQYYEKEERGRGNFPDRFSARQFPNYSSELNVNALLLGDSALYLCASTPGRGDYTEAFFGQGTRLTVV.

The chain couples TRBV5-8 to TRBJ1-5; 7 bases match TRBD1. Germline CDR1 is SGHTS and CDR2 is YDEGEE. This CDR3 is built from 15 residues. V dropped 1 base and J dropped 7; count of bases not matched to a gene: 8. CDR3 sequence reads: CASSLRGTARQPQHF. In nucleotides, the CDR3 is TGTGCCAGCAGCTTGCGTGGGACAGCCAGGCAGCCCCAGCATTTT.